Here is one T cell receptor (beta chain) with its context. This clonotype was detected only a few times. What antigen it recognizes has not been identified. Given a much more abundant clone one base away, this may be a read error. TCRalpha and TCRbeta libraries were amplified in separate semi-nested PCR reactions using Advantage 2 and reverse primers located in the TRAC or TRBC constant regions. The amount of total RNA used for first-strand cDNA synthesis ranged from about 3.5 to 550 ng. TCR cDNA libraries were generated by 5'-RACE using the SMARTer PCR cDNA Synthesis kit, with a poly-dT primer for first-strand synthesis. Semi-nested constant-region reverse primers carried 5-nucleotide sample-specific barcodes, and products were cleaned with the Zymo DNA Clean and Concentrator-5 kit. Pools of up to ten barcoded samples were ligated to Illumina adaptors and sequenced on an Illumina MiSeq as 2 x 150 bp paired-end reads. In the paper's pipeline: Demultiplexed reads were aligned using BLAT against a custom library containing all human TRAV, TRAJ, TRBV, TRBD and TRBJ combinations from IMGT. The best BLAT hits were picked using pslCDnaFilter (-maxAligns=1, -ignoreIntrons), and custom Perl scripts were used to calculate clonotype frequencies. TCRdb reran the public reads through fastp at Q25 and MiXCR, keeping productive beta chains. Rows are unified per CDR3 protein, each entry keeping the most common DNA and genes. Here the V and J calls rest on TCRdb's processing, not on the authors' analysis. Present in this sample are about 5,400 distinct CDR3 sequences, 25% of which were seen just once. Of the sample, around 3.1% falls within the top ten clones.

The data were obtained in a study of T cells generated in artificial thymic organoids (TCRdb year 2017). As for the study more broadly: The study compared TCR alpha and beta CDR3 repertoires of CD8 single positive T cells derived from in vitro artificial thymic organoids with the repertoires of thymic and peripheral blood naive CD8 T cells. The repertoire sequencing data shown were described as representative of three independent experiments. Study-level results and caveats: The TCR clonotype diversity of organoid-derived CD8 single positive T cells was physiological and comparable to that of naive CD8 T cells from thymus and blood. No skewed Valpha or Vbeta usage appeared in organoid-derived T cells, arguing against dominance of unconventional lineages or clonal expansions.

There are 13 amino acids in the CDR3, from cysteine to phenylalanine inclusive. CDR3 DNA only is kept here, 39 bases in frame from base 1. Looking up the germline V gene yields CDR1 SGHTA and CDR2 FQGNSA. To build artificial thymic organoids, human HSPCs were aggregated with MS5 murine stromal cells transduced with human DLL1, and the aggregates were cultured at an air-liquid interface. FACS-purified CD34+CD3- hematopoietic stem and progenitor cells depleted of residual T cells were used to seed the organoids. The culture medium for the organoids was serum-free RB27, which consists of RPMI 1640 supplemented with B27, FLT3L, IL-7 and ascorbic acid. Prior to RNA extraction, CD3+TCRalphabeta+CD8 single positive T cells from organoids and thymus were isolated by FACS sorting. For each sample, total RNA was purified from 40,000 to 200,000 sorted cells using the RNeasy Micro kit, and RNA quality was checked on an Agilent RNA 6000 Nano chip.

The origin of this receptor is a human donor who gave cord blood stem cells for thymic organoid culture, a cardiac surgery patient who gave postnatal thymus, or a blood donor (not recorded which). The sequence is built from TRBV7-2 and TRBJ1-1; perhaps TRBD1 is the D gene, with 5 bases matching. Sequences were obtained from naive CD8+ T cells grown in artificial thymic organoids from cord blood stem and progenitor cells. The cell subset or site label corresponds to: CD3+TCRalphabeta+CD8SP T cells; for blood, CD45RO-CCR7+ naive CD8+ T cells. The DNA is TGTGCCGGCAGCTTACCAGGGACCACTGAAGCTTTCTTT. It encodes CAGSLPGTTEAFF.